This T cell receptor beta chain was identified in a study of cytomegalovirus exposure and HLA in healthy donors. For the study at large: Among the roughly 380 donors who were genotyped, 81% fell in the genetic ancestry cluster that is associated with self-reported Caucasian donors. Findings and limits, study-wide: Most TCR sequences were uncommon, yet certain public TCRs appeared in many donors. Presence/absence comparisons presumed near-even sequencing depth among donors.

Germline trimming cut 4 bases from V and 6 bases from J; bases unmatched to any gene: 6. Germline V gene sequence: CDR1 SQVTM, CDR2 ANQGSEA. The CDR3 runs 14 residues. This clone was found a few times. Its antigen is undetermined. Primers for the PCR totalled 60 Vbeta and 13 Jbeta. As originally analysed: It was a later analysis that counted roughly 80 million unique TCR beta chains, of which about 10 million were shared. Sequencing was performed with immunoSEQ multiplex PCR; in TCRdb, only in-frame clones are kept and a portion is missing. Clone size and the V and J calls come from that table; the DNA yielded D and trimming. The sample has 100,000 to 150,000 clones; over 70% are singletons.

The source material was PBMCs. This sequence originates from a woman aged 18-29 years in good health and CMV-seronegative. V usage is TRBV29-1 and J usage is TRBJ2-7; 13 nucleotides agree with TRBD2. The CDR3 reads CSVGRTSGGSEQYF. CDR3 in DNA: TGCAGCGTTGGCCGGACTAGCGGGGGCAGCGAGCAGTACTTC.